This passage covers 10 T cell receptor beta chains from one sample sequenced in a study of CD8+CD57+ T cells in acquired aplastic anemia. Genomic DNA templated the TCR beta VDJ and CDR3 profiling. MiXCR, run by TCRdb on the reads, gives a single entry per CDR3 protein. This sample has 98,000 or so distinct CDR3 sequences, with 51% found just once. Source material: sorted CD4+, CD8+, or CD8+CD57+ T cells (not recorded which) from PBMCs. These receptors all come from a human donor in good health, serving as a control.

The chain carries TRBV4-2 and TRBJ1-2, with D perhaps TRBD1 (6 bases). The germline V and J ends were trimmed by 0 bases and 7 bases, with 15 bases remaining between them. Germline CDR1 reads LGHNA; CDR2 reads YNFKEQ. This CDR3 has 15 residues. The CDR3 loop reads CASSQEGGDGGGYTF. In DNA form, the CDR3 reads TGTGCCAGCAGCCAAGAGGGGGGCGATGGCGGTGGCTACACCTTC.

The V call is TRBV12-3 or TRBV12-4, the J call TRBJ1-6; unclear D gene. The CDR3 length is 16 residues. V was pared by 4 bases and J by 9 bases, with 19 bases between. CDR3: CASSSETQMVGSPLHF. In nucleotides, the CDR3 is TGTGCCAGCAGTTCCGAGACGCAGATGGTAGGTTCACCCCTCCACTTT.

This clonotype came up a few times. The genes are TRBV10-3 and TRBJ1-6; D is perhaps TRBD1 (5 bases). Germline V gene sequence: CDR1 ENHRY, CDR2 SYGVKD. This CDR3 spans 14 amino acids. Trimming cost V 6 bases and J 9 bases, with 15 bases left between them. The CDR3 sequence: CAISADSSRSPLHF. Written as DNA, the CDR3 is TGTGCCATCAGCGCCGACAGCAGCCGTTCACCCCTCCACTTT.

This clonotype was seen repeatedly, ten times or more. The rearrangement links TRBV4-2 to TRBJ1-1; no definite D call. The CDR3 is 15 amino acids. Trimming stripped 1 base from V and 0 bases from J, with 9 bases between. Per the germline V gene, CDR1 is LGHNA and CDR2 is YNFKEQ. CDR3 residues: CASSQVGSLNTEAFF. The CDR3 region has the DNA TGTGCCAGCAGCCAAGTGGGCAGCTTGAACACTGAAGCTTTCTTT.

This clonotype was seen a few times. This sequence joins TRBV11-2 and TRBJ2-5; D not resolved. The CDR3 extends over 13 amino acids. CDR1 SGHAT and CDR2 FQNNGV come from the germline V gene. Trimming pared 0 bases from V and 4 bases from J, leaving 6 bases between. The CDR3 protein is CASSLEGRETQYF. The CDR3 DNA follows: TGTGCCAGCAGCTTAGAAGGAAGAGAGACCCAGTACTTC.

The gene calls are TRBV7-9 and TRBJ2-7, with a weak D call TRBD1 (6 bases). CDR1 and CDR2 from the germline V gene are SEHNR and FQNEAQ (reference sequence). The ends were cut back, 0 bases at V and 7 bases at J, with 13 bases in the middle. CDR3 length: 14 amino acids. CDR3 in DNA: TGTGCCAGCAGCTTAGCGGGGACAACTTATGAGCAGTACTTC. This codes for CASSLAGTTYEQYF. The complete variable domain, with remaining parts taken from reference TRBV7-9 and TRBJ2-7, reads DTGVSQNPRHKITKRGQNVTFRCDPISEHNRLYWYRQTLGQGPEFLTYFQNEAQLEKSRLLSDRFSAERPKGSFSTLEIQRTEQGDSAMYLCASSLAGTTYEQYFGPGTRLTVT.

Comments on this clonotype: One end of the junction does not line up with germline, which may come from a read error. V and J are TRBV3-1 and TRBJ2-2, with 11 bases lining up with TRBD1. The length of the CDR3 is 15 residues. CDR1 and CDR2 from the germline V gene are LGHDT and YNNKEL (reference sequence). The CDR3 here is CASSHRTGGTGELSF. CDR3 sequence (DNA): TGTGCCAGCAGCCACAGGACAGGGGGCACCGGGGAGCTGTCTTTT.

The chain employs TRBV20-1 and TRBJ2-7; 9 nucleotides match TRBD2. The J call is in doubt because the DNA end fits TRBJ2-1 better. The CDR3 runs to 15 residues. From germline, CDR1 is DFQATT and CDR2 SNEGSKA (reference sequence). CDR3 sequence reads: CSAKPSGVGYNEQFF. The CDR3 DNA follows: TGCAGTGCAAAGCCTAGCGGGGTGGGTTACAATGAGCAGTTCTTC.

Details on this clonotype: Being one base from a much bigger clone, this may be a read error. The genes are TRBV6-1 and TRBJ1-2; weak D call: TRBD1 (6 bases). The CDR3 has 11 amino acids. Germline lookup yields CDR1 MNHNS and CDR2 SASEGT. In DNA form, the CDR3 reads TGTACCAGCAGCACAGGGAAGGGCTACACCTTC. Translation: CTSSTGKGYTF.

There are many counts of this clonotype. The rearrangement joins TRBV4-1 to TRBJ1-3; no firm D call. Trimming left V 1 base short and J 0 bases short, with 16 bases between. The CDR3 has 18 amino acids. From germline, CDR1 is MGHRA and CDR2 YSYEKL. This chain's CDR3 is CASSQVVAGSTSGNTIYF. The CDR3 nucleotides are TGCGCCAGCAGCCAAGTCGTGGCTGGATCTACCTCTGGAAACACCATATATTTT.